These T cell receptor beta chains were read from a single sample in a study of identical twins. TCRdb passed the 5' RACE reads through MiXCR, listing each CDR3 protein once. There are about 530,000 distinct CDR3 sequences in the sample; around 22% occur only once, and around 0.48% lies in the top ten. The data also belong to a second study, concerning yellow fever vaccine responses in identical twins.

Specimen: CD4+ T cells sorted from blood. All receptors come from a woman in her late teens or twenties in good health. CDR3s include the opening cysteine and the closing phenylalanine or tryptophan. Each record gives: CDR3 DNA, CDR3 protein, J gene, clone size, V gene, D gene. D genes are given only for firm matches. Expanded clones are given a class, and other clones once, few, many or no size at all.

DNA: TGTGCCAGCAGCTTGGGCGGCAGGGTGGAAGGAGAGACCCAGTACTTC; CDR3: CASSLGGRVEGETQYF; J: TRBJ2-5; size: NA; V: TRBV5-4; D: NA
DNA: TGTGCCATCGATCCGGGGGCCGGGCCAGATACGCAGTATTTT; CDR3: CAIDPGAGPDTQYF; J: TRBJ2-3; size: NA; V: TRBV12-3/TRBV12-4; D: NA
DNA: TGTGCCAGCAGTGGCAGGGTAGGCAATCAGCCCCAGCATTTT; CDR3: CASSGRVGNQPQHF; J: TRBJ1-5; size: NA; V: TRBV12-3/TRBV12-4; D: NA
DNA: TGTGCCAGCAGTTACCGACTAGCAGGCGGAGATACGCAGTATTTT; CDR3: CASSYRLAGGDTQYF; J: TRBJ2-3; size: few; V: TRBV6-5; D: TRBD2
DNA: TGTGCCAGCAGTTCAGGTGGGCGGCCCTACGAGCAGTACTTC; CDR3: CASSSGGRPYEQYF; J: TRBJ2-7; size: few; V: TRBV28; D: NA
DNA: TGTGCCAGCAGCCCGATAAAGCGGGATCGCACAGATACGCAGTATTTT; CDR3: CASSPIKRDRTDTQYF; J: TRBJ2-3; size: few; V: TRBV11-2; D: TRBD2
DNA: TGTGCCAGCACTGCCAGGATCACCGGGGAGCTGTTTTTT; CDR3: CASTARITGELFF; J: TRBJ2-2; size: NA; V: TRBV12-3/TRBV12-4; D: NA
DNA: TGCGCCAGCAGCTTGGACAGGGCGACAGGGAATTCACCCCTCCACTTT; CDR3: CASSLDRATGNSPLHF; J: TRBJ1-6; size: few; V: TRBV5-1; D: TRBD1
DNA: TGCAGTGCTAGAGATCGGGCTAGCAGGCATGAGCAGTTCTTC; CDR3: CSARDRASRHEQFF; J: TRBJ2-1; size: NA; V: TRBV20-1; D: NA
DNA: TGTGCCAGCAGTTCCCCGCGAGGGGGGTATAAGGATGAGCAGTTCTTC; CDR3: CASSSPRGGYKDEQFF; J: TRBJ2-1; size: many; V: TRBV6-2/TRBV6-3; D: NA
DNA: TGCGCCAGCAGCACGGGCCAGAAGAACACAGATACGCAGTATTTT; CDR3: CASSTGQKNTDTQYF; J: TRBJ2-3; size: few; V: TRBV5-1; D: NA
DNA: TGCGCCAGTTCTGACAGGGGTGGGACCGGGGAGCTGTTTTTT; CDR3: CASSDRGGTGELFF; J: TRBJ2-2; size: few; V: TRBV4-1; D: TRBD1
DNA: TGCAGCGCCAGACAGGTGCAAGAGACCCAGTACTTC; CDR3: CSARQVQETQYF; J: TRBJ2-5; size: few; V: TRBV29-1; D: NA